The clone carrying this T cell receptor (beta chain) has a handful of counts. Its cognate antigen is unknown. The CDR3 has 11 amino acids. Between the trimmed V and J ends, which lost 3 bases and 10 bases, there was a span of 12 bases. Germline V CDR1 and CDR2: DFQATT, SNEGSKA (reference sequence). These data originate in a study of beta chain features in type 1 diabetes. Overall study: Sorted cell examination encompassed roughly 110,000,000 cells across all samples. Study outcomes and limitations: More deletions and fewer insertions at VDJ junctions were seen in type 1 diabetes patients. A moderate, significant TCRB CDR3 shortening appeared in type 1 diabetes across four CD4+ subsets. Naive, central memory and Treg TCRB repertoires seemed to resemble each other more closely in patients than they did in healthy donors.

Every isolated RNA sample was fully reverse transcribed, so sequencing captured expressed TCRB transcripts. This table comes from immunoSEQ multiplex PCR, and its TCRdb copy is limited to in-frame clones, with some not included. The sample has more than 250,000 clones, 24% seen once. This chain joins TRBV20-1 and TRBJ1-1, with a possible D match to TRBD1 (5 bases). The sequence was collected from a woman aged 25 to 39 with type 1 diabetes. The sequenced sample was naive CD4+ T cells from blood. The CDR3 is CSASIGQGAFF. The DNA of the CDR3 is TGCAGTGCTAGTATAGGGCAGGGAGCTTTCTTT.